These 31 T cell receptor beta chains came from one sample sequenced in a study of blood T cell repertoires in COVID-19. Profiled with immunoSEQ multiplex PCR; TCRdb holds only in-frame clones, not every one. The profile covers more than 200,000 clones, with about four fifths appearing a single time and roughly 10% taken by the ten largest. Sequencing used peripheral blood. The source is a woman aged 80 or over with acute or convalescent COVID-19.

The chain is built from TRBV27 and TRBJ2-2; a possible D gene is TRBD2 (7 bases). This CDR3 comprises 18 residues. CDR1 MNHEY and CDR2 SMNVEV come from the germline V gene (reference sequence). V was pared by 6 bases and J by 1 base, with 21 bases between. The CDR3 region is CASRWRGLAVMNTGELFF. CDR3 in DNA: TGTGCCAGCAGATGGCGGGGGCTAGCGGTTATGAACACCGGGGAGCTGTTTTTT.

The V gene is TRBV19, the J gene TRBJ2-5, with 8 bases fitting TRBD2. The CDR3 sequence is 15 residues long. CDR1 is LNHDA, CDR2 SQIVND, per germline (reference sequence). Trimming removed 4 bases from V and 4 bases from J; junction bases left unmatched: 8. The CDR3 here is CASSTFGGGRETQYF. The CDR3 region has the DNA TGTGCCAGTAGTACTTTCGGGGGGGGGCGAGAGACCCAGTACTTC.

This clone is a singleton in its sample. This sequence joins TRBV30 and TRBJ2-7, with 8 bases fitting TRBD1. The CDR3 is made up of 14 amino acids. Per germline, CDR1 GTSNPN and CDR2 SVGIG (reference sequence). Losses at the gene ends were 3 bases for V and 2 bases for J; bases not matched to a gene: 6. The CDR3: CAWRVTGAPYEQYF. CDR3 sequence (DNA): TGTGCCTGGAGGGTGACAGGGGCTCCCTACGAGCAGTACTTC.

This clone was recorded a few times. The CDR3 region has the DNA TGTGCCAGCAGTGACCGGGGTTTGATGAACACTGAAGCTTTCTTT. It translates to CASSDRGLMNTEAFF. The chain links TRBV6-1 to TRBJ1-1; D ambiguous. The CDR3 has 15 amino acids. Trimming shortened V by 3 bases and J by 0 bases, and 11 bases separated the two germline ends. Per the germline V gene, CDR1 is MNHNS and CDR2 is SASEGT.

J is TRBJ2-7 and V is TRBV5-4, with 10 bases matching TRBD2. The CDR3 consists of 15 residues. Germline assignment: CDR1 SGHNT and CDR2 YYREEE (reference sequence). The V gene end was trimmed by 4 bases and the J gene end by 3 bases; junction bases not matched to a gene: 7. The CDR3 coding sequence is TGTGCCAGCAGCACAAGCGGGAGGGGTTACTACGAGCAGTACTTC. It translates to CASSTSGRGYYEQYF.

The sample holds one count of this clone. V and J are TRBV9 and TRBJ2-6, with D maybe TRBD1 (5 bases). Germline CDR1 reads SGDLS; CDR2 reads YYNGEE. V was trimmed by 2 bases and J by 2 bases, leaving 11 bases between them. The CDR3 consists of 16 residues. The CDR3 DNA is TGTGCCAGCAGCGTGATAGGGGCACCTGGGGCCAACGTCCTGACTTTC. Translating gives CASSVIGAPGANVLTF. Full variable domain (missing parts from reference TRBV9 and TRBJ2-6): DSGVTQTPKHLITATGQRVTLRCSPRSGDLSVYWYQQSLDQGLQFLIQYYNGEERAKGNILERFSAQQFPDLHSELNLSSLELGDSALYFCASSVIGAPGANVLTFGAGSRLTVL.

The gene calls are TRBV7-2 and TRBJ2-1, with D maybe TRBD2 (6 bases). The CDR3 totals 14 residues. V was pared by 1 base and J by 5 bases, with 9 bases between. CDR1 is SGHTA, CDR2 FQGNSA, per germline. CDR3 coding DNA: TGTGCCAGCAGCTTAGGACTAGTTCACAATGAGCAGTTCTTC. Its translation: CASSLGLVHNEQFF.

The chain combines TRBV25-1 with TRBJ2-3; D possibly corresponds to TRBD2 (6 bases). This CDR3 spans 13 amino acids. The V end was cut by 1 base, the J end by 13 bases, with 15 bases between. In germline, CDR1 is MGHDK, CDR2 SYGVNS. The CDR3 sequence: CASSEWGEWGEYF. CDR3 in DNA: TGTGCCAGCAGTGAATGGGGTGAATGGGGGGAGTATTTT.

This clone turned up a few times. The chain links TRBV6-6 to TRBJ2-5; D unclear. The CDR3 extends over 11 amino acids. Trimming stripped 5 bases from V and 5 bases from J, with 6 bases between. The germline CDR1 and CDR2 sequences are MNHNY and SVGAGI (reference sequence). The CDR3 coding sequence is TGTGCCAGCAGTCCCGGGGAGACCCAGTACTTC. Its protein product is CASSPGETQYF.

The chain is built from TRBV5-1 and TRBJ2-2; D gene unclear. CDR3 size: 15 residues. Trimming shortened V by 0 bases and J by 0 bases, and 6 bases separated the two germline ends. CDR1 SGHRS and CDR2 YFSETQ come from the germline V gene. CDR3: CASSLVFANTGELFF. CDR3 nucleotide sequence: TGCGCCAGCAGCTTGGTCTTTGCGAACACCGGGGAGCTGTTTTTT.

The chain employs TRBV3-1 (or the pseudogene TRBV3-2) and TRBJ2-2; 10 bases map to TRBD1. Trimming removed 1 base from V and 4 bases from J; junction bases left unmatched: 0. This CDR3 region has 15 residues. In germline, CDR1 is LGHDT, CDR2 YNNKEL (reference sequence). The CDR3 sequence: CASSQGTGGTGELFF. Written as DNA, the CDR3 is TGTGCCAGCAGCCAAGGGACAGGGGGCACCGGGGAGCTGTTTTTT.

This clone has just a few counts. The chain is built from TRBV5-1 and TRBJ2-2; TRBD1 matches 7 bases. The trim removed 4 bases at V and 1 base at J, leaving 4 bases unmatched. CDR1 and CDR2 (germline): SGHRS, YFSETQ. This CDR3 contains 15 residues. CDR3 coding DNA: TGCGCCAGCAGCCTGGGACAGCAGAACACCGGGGAGCTGTTTTTT. This encodes CASSLGQQNTGELFF. The variable domain in full, with the rest retrieved from reference TRBV5-1 and TRBJ2-2, is KAGVTQTPRYLIKTRGQQVTLSCSPISGHRSVSWYQQTPGQGLQFLFEYFSETQRNKGNFPGRFSGRQFSNSRSEMNVSTLELGDSALYLCASSLGQQNTGELFFGEGSRLTVL.

The chain recombines TRBV27 with TRBJ2-7; 9 bases fit TRBD1. The V gene's germline CDR1 is MNHEY and CDR2 SMNVEV (reference sequence). J gave up 6 bases and V 8 bases, and 5 bases lay outside the gene matches. The CDR3 has 12 residues. This CDR3 is CASGDRVSEQYF. Written as DNA, the CDR3 is TGTGCCAGCGGGGACAGGGTAAGCGAGCAGTACTTC.

The chain is built from TRBV11-3 and TRBJ2-3; the match to TRBD1 covers 10 bases. Germline V gives CDR1 SGHNT, CDR2 YENEEA. This CDR3 has 15 amino acids. V gave up 4 bases and J gave up 4 bases; unmatched junction bases: 5. The CDR3 DNA reads TGTGCCAGCAGCTCAGGGACAGGGGATCCAGATACGCAGTATTTT. This sequence encodes CASSSGTGDPDTQYF.

The genes are TRBV9 and TRBJ2-5; TRBD1 matches 8 bases. Germline V gene sequence: CDR1 SGDLS, CDR2 YYNGEE. The CDR3 extends over 14 amino acids. J lost 2 bases, V lost 3 bases, and 3 bases had no gene match. DNA for the CDR3: TGTGCCAGCAGCGCGACAGGGGTGCAAGAGACCCAGTACTTC. Protein sequence: CASSATGVQETQYF.

This clone was seen more than once but under ten times. The chain is built from TRBV18 and TRBJ1-5; 9 bases map to TRBD1. Trimming removed 3 bases from V and 9 bases from J; junction bases left unmatched: 6. CDR3 size: 14 residues. Per the germline V gene, CDR1 is KGHSH and CDR2 is LQKENI. The chain's CDR3 is CASSPWDRDRPQHF. The CDR3 region has the DNA TGTGCCAGCTCACCCTGGGACAGGGATCGGCCCCAGCATTTT.

This chain links TRBV6-5 with TRBJ1-1; a weak D match, TRBD1 (5 bases). V shed 0 bases and J shed 0 bases, with 8 bases lying between them. Per germline, CDR1 MNHEY and CDR2 SVGAGI. The CDR3 runs to 15 residues. CDR3 residues: CASSYSEGMNTEAFF. The DNA of the CDR3 is TGTGCCAGCAGTTACTCGGAGGGGATGAACACTGAAGCTTTCTTT.

The rearrangement links TRBV5-1 to TRBJ2-3, with D possibly TRBD2 on 5 matching bases. The CDR3 is 14 residues long. V dropped 5 bases and J dropped 0 bases, with 10 bases sitting between them. Germline assignment: CDR1 SGHRS and CDR2 YFSETQ. DNA of the CDR3: TGCGCCAGCAGTGCGGGCACTAGCACAGATACGCAGTATTTT. Protein product: CASSAGTSTDTQYF. Full variable domain (missing parts from reference TRBV5-1 and TRBJ2-3): KAGVTQTPRYLIKTRGQQVTLSCSPISGHRSVSWYQQTPGQGLQFLFEYFSETQRNKGNFPGRFSGRQFSNSRSEMNVSTLELGDSALYLCASSAGTSTDTQYFGPGTRLTVL.

The chain is built from TRBV7-9 and TRBJ2-7; D remains unclear. V shed 1 base and J shed 1 base, with 14 bases lying between them. The germline V gene has CDR1 SEHNR and CDR2 FQNEAQ (reference sequence). There are 16 residues in the CDR3. CDR3 in DNA: TGTGCCAGCAGCTTAGTGTCAGGTGCAACGTCCTACGAGCAGTACTTC. Its protein is CASSLVSGATSYEQYF.

This clone appeared once. The rearrangement uses TRBV13 and TRBJ2-3; TRBD2 matches at 8 bases. Germline CDR1 reads PRHDT; CDR2 reads FYEKMQ (reference sequence). This CDR3 spans 15 amino acids. V lost 0 bases to trimming and J lost 3 bases; unmatched junction nucleotides: 2. CDR3 nucleotides: TGTGCCAGCAGCTTAGGCGGCGGGGGGACAGATACGCAGTATTTT. Translating gives CASSLGGGGTDTQYF.

This clone was picked up one time. The chain carries TRBV29-1 and TRBJ1-2; D might be TRBD1 (6 bases). CDR1 and CDR2 from the germline V gene are SQVTM and ANQGSEA. This CDR3 region has 12 residues. CDR3 sequence reads: CSTEQGSYGYTF. The DNA for the CDR3 is TGCAGTACCGAACAGGGATCCTATGGCTACACCTTC.

This chain uses TRBV6-1 with TRBJ2-2; a possible D gene is TRBD1 (6 bases). V lost 2 bases and J lost 6, with 10 bases in between. Germline loops: CDR1 MNHNS, CDR2 SASEGT. This CDR3 spans 14 amino acids. The CDR3 DNA reads as TGTGCCAGCAGTGAATATGAGGGGGCCGGGGAGCTGTTTTTT. The encoded protein is CASSEYEGAGELFF.

J is TRBJ2-2 and V is TRBV29-1; D possibly corresponds to TRBD2 (5 bases). The CDR3 totals 13 residues. Germline CDR1 and CDR2: SQVTM and ANQGSEA. V was trimmed by 3 bases and J by 5 bases, leaving 10 bases between them. CDR3 sequence: CSVEAQRTGELFF. For the CDR3, the DNA is TGCAGCGTTGAGGCCCAGCGGACCGGGGAGCTGTTTTTT.

This rearrangement joins TRBV6-5 to TRBJ2-3; 10 nucleotides agree with TRBD1. With V trimmed by 6 bases and J by 0 bases, 3 bases remained unmatched. Germline loops: CDR1 MNHEY, CDR2 SVGAGI. The CDR3 covers 15 residues. Here the CDR3 reads CASRTGGQSTDTQYF. As DNA, the CDR3 is TGTGCCAGCAGGACAGGGGGCCAAAGCACAGATACGCAGTATTTT.

The rearrangement uses TRBV30 and TRBJ1-5; TRBD1 matches 9 bases. J was trimmed by 3 bases and V by 2 bases; bases with no gene match: 8. Germline lookup yields CDR1 GTSNPN and CDR2 SVGIG (reference sequence). The CDR3 sequence is 16 residues long. Written as DNA, the CDR3 is TGTGCCTGGAGTCGAGGGGGGACAGGGACCAATCAGCCCCAGCATTTT. It codes for CAWSRGGTGTNQPQHF.

V gene TRBV3-1 (or the pseudogene TRBV3-2) combines with J gene TRBJ1-1, with a possible D match to TRBD1 (6 bases). Germline CDR1 and CDR2: LGHDT and YNNKEL (reference sequence). The CDR3 is 14 amino acids. Deletions cut 1 base from V and 6 bases from J, with 12 bases between. DNA of the CDR3: TGTGCCAGCAGCCAAGCCCGAGGGGGGGCTGAAGCTTTCTTT. Translation gives CASSQARGGAEAFF.

The chain employs TRBV24-1 and TRBJ1-1; D might be TRBD1 (6 bases). This CDR3 is 15 amino acids long. Deletions cut 7 bases from V and 0 bases from J, with 14 bases between. CDR1 and CDR2 from the germline V gene are KGHDR and SFDVKD. As DNA, the CDR3 is TGTGCCACCAGGTCGGGGGGGGCCATGAACACTGAAGCTTTCTTT. Amino acids: CATRSGGAMNTEAFF.

This sequence joins TRBV6-1 and TRBJ1-5; tentative D call: TRBD1 (6 bases). This CDR3 is 16 amino acids long. V lost 2 bases to trimming and J lost 3 bases, with 14 bases between them. CDR1 is MNHNS and CDR2 is SASEGT in the germline V gene. Here the CDR3 reads CASSETGGALNQPQHF. In DNA form, the CDR3 reads TGTGCCAGCAGTGAAACGGGGGGGGCCCTCAATCAGCCCCAGCATTTT.

The chain combines TRBV5-1 with TRBJ2-2, with D maybe TRBD2 (5 bases). Germline V gene data show CDR1 as SGHRS and CDR2 as YFSETQ. This CDR3 has 15 amino acids. The V and J ends lost 5 bases and 5 bases respectively, with 16 bases between them. In nucleotides, the CDR3 is TGCGCCAGCAGATACCGGGAACCAACTACCGGGGAGCTGTTTTTT. This codes for CASRYREPTTGELFF.

The chain combines TRBV6-5 with TRBJ2-1; 9 nucleotides match TRBD2. V dropped 6 bases and J dropped 6; count of bases not matched to a gene: 6. Germline V gene lookup returns CDR1 MNHEY and CDR2 SVGAGI. This CDR3 contains 14 residues. The CDR3, as DNA: TGTGCCAGCAGGCGGGCTAGCGGGGTCAATGAGCAGTTCTTC. Protein product: CASRRASGVNEQFF.

The chain carries TRBV19 and TRBJ1-2; D remains unclear. Trimming took 5 bases from V and 8 from J, leaving 21 bases between them. The CDR3 sequence is 15 residues long. Germline V gives CDR1 LNHDA, CDR2 SQIVND (reference sequence). The CDR3 here is CASSPTLNSARGYTF. The CDR3 DNA is TGTGCCAGTAGTCCCACCCTAAACAGTGCTCGAGGCTACACCTTC.